Listed here are 20 T cell receptor beta chains from one sample, sequenced in a study of OX40 agonist ivuxolimab in advanced cancers. Assay used: immunoSEQ multiplex PCR; TCRdb lists only in-frame clones, some missing. The sample holds more than 60,000 clones, almost 95% seen once. The sample consisted of CD4+ or CD8+ T cells sorted from blood, taken in a trial of the OX40 agonist ivuxolimab. The receptors derive from an adult with an advanced solid tumor such as melanoma, head and neck, liver or kidney cancer.

Notes on this clone: Other DNA variants within this sample encode the same CDR3. The genes are TRBV11-2 and TRBJ2-1; D not certain. Trimming took off 1 base at V and 1 base at J, with 8 bases between the two ends. There are 15 residues in the CDR3. Germline lookup yields CDR1 SGHAT and CDR2 FQNNGV. The CDR3 DNA reads as TGTGCCAGCAGCTTAGGGACCAGTTCCTACAATGAGCAGTTCTTC. Translating it yields CASSLGTSSYNEQFF.

The rearrangement uses TRBV4-3 and TRBJ2-1; D remains unclear. The length of the CDR3 is 18 residues. V shed 4 bases and J shed 3 bases, with 22 bases lying between them. Germline V lookup: CDR1 LGHNA, CDR2 YSLEER. In nucleotides, the CDR3 is TGCGCCAGCAGCCGAGGAGTCGGCTCGTCCGGATACTACAATGAGCAGTTCTTC. It codes for CASSRGVGSSGYYNEQFF.

The chain combines TRBV28 with TRBJ1-2, with D possibly matching TRBD1 (6 bases). Germline values: CDR1 MDHEN, CDR2 SYDVKM. Trimming cost V 10 bases and J 6 bases, with 18 bases left between them. The CDR3 contains 13 residues. The CDR3 DNA reads as TGTGCCACCCTCCGGAGGGGGGTTAATGGCTACACCTTC. This encodes CATLRRGVNGYTF.

The chain employs TRBV6-5 and TRBJ2-7; D uncertain. The CDR3 has 14 residues. Per the germline V gene, CDR1 is MNHEY and CDR2 is SVGAGI. Trimming removed 7 bases from V and 1 base from J, with 14 bases in between. The chain's CDR3 is CASTKSGQSYEQYF. The CDR3 DNA sequence: TGTGCCAGCACCAAATCCGGGCAGTCCTACGAGCAGTACTTC.

The rearrangement links TRBV5-8 to TRBJ1-5; no clear D gene. V was cut by 0 bases and J by 2 bases, with 3 bases left in between. The germline V gene encodes CDR1 SGHTS and CDR2 YDEGEE. The CDR3 consists of 13 residues. The CDR3 nucleotides are TGTGCCAGCAGCTTGGCGGGCAATCAGCCCCAGCATTTT. This translates into CASSLAGNQPQHF.

V is TRBV6-1 and J is TRBJ2-3; 8 bases align to TRBD1. Germline V gene lookup returns CDR1 MNHNS and CDR2 SASEGT. The CDR3 runs 17 residues. Trimming cost V 3 bases and J 0 bases; bases outside gene matches: 8. The CDR3, as DNA: TGTGCCAGCAGTGACCGGGGACAGGTCTATAGCACAGATACGCAGTATTTT. Residues: CASSDRGQVYSTDTQYF.

The chain couples TRBV7-2 to TRBJ2-7; 10 bases agree with TRBD1. The CDR3 has 16 residues. CDR1 is SGHTA, CDR2 FQGNSA, per germline. V shed 4 bases and J 3 bases; nucleotides not matched to a gene: 9. In DNA form, the CDR3 reads TGTGCCAGCAGCTCACCGGGACAGGGGATCCTCTACGAGCAGTACTTC. Encoded protein: CASSSPGQGILYEQYF. Variable domain in full (rest from reference TRBV7-2 and TRBJ2-7): GAGVSQSPSNKVTEKGKDVELRCDPISGHTALYWYRQSLGQGLEFLIYFQGNSAPDKSGLPSDRFSAERTGGSVSTLTIQRTQQEDSAVYLCASSSPGQGILYEQYFGPGTRLTVT.

The genes are TRBV5-1 and TRBJ2-7; D is undetermined. The CDR3 consists of 11 residues. Germline CDR1 is SGHRS and CDR2 is YFSETQ. V was clipped by 1 base and J by 5 bases, with 4 bases between them. CDR3 DNA: TGCGCCAGCAGCTTGAACAACGAGCAGTACTTC. This gives the protein CASSLNNEQYF.

V is TRBV13 and J is TRBJ2-7, with 8 bases lining up with TRBD2. This CDR3 comprises 15 residues. Trimming took 0 bases from V and 0 from J; bases not matched to a gene: 1. CDR1 and CDR2 from the germline V gene are PRHDT and FYEKMQ (reference sequence). CDR3 nucleotides: TGTGCCAGCAGCTTAGGGCTAGCGGGCTCCTACGAGCAGTACTTC. Translating it yields CASSLGLAGSYEQYF. Using reference TRBV13 and TRBJ2-7 for the parts outside the CDR3, the full variable domain is AAGVIQSPRHLIKEKRETATLKCYPIPRHDTVYWYQQGPGQDPQFLISFYEKMQSDKGSIPDRFSAQQFSDYHSELNMSSLELGDSALYFCASSLGLAGSYEQYFGPGTRLTVT.

The rearrangement joins TRBV5-1 to TRBJ2-7, with D uncertain. The germline V gene has CDR1 SGHRS and CDR2 YFSETQ. The germline V and J ends were trimmed by 0 bases and 1 base, with 5 bases remaining between them. This CDR3 has 13 residues. The CDR3 loop is CASSLERSYEQYF. CDR3 nucleotides: TGCGCCAGCAGCTTGGAGAGATCCTACGAGCAGTACTTC.

This sequence joins TRBV7-8 and TRBJ1-5, with D unresolved. From germline, CDR1 is SGHVS and CDR2 FQNEAQ. CDR3 length equals 15 residues. With 1 base removed from V and 4 bases from J, the gap between germline ends came to 11 bases. The CDR3 nucleotides read TGTGCCAGCAGCTTAGTAGTAGGGCTAAATCAGCCCCAGCATTTT. It translates to CASSLVVGLNQPQHF.

The V call is TRBV7-9, the J call TRBJ2-4; weak D call: TRBD2 (5 bases). The CDR3 contains 15 residues. V was clipped by 4 bases and J by 7 bases, with 17 bases between them. Germline V CDR1 and CDR2: SEHNR, FQNEAQ (reference sequence). CDR3 region: CASSSTRAGRNIQYF. DNA for the CDR3: TGTGCCAGCAGCTCGACCCGGGCGGGTCGCAACATTCAGTACTTC.

This rearrangement joins TRBV4-3 to TRBJ2-4; D remains unclear. V shed 2 bases and J shed 6 bases, with 8 bases lying between them. Germline V gives CDR1 LGHNA, CDR2 YSLEER. The CDR3 is 13 residues long. The CDR3 is CASSQRVGNIQYF. The CDR3 nucleotides are TGCGCCAGCAGCCAAAGGGTTGGAAACATTCAGTACTTC.

A word on this clone: The germline gene is not matched at one end of the junction; a read error may be the cause. The CDR3 loop reads CASSPSTGTGQGTQYF. CDR3 DNA: TGCGCCAGCAGCCCCTCAACGGGGACAGGCCAAGGGACCCAGTACTTC. The chain couples TRBV4-3 to TRBJ2-5; 8 nucleotides align to TRBD1. The CDR3 loop spans 16 amino acids. Germline assignment: CDR1 LGHNA and CDR2 YSLEER.

This clone is categorized as large (0.1 to 1%). The chain links TRBV28 to TRBJ2-3; 13 positions agree with TRBD2. This CDR3 contains 18 residues. Germline CDR1 is MDHEN and CDR2 is SYDVKM. Unmatched junction bases numbered 9, after V lost 3 bases and J lost 3 bases. Written as DNA, the CDR3 is TGTGCCAGCAGTTTTTTACTAGCGGGAGGGCCGTTGACAGATACGCAGTATTTT. Its protein is CASSFLLAGGPLTDTQYF. Supplemented by reference TRBV28 and TRBJ2-3, the full variable domain reads DVKVTQSSRYLVKRTGEKVFLECVQDMDHENMFWYRQDPGLGLRLIYFSYDVKMKEKGDIPEGYSVSREKKERFSLILESASTNQTSMYLCASSFLLAGGPLTDTQYFGPGTRLTVL.

This clone was picked up one time. The chain recombines TRBV6-5 with TRBJ1-2; D is uncertain. Between the trimmed V and J ends, which lost 5 bases and 4 bases, there was a span of 5 bases. From germline, CDR1 is MNHEY and CDR2 SVGAGI. The CDR3 consists of 11 residues. DNA for the CDR3: TGTGCCAGCAGTGGCCTCTATGGCTACACCTTC. Amino acids: CASSGLYGYTF.

This chain links TRBV11-2 with TRBJ2-3, with TRBD1 matching 7 bases. V trimming: 4 bases; J trimming: 4 bases; junction bases outside the gene matches: 20. CDR3 length: 19 amino acids. The V gene's germline CDR1 is SGHAT and CDR2 FQNNGV. The DNA for the CDR3 is TGTGCCAGCAGCTCCCCCTACCCACACAGGGGTTATTTGCCAGATACGCAGTATTTT. Its protein is CASSSPYPHRGYLPDTQYF. Variable domain in full (rest from reference TRBV11-2 and TRBJ2-3): EAGVAQSPRYKIIEKRQSVAFWCNPISGHATLYWYQQILGQGPKLLIQFQNNGVVDDSQLPKDRFSAERLKGVDSTLKIQPAKLEDSAVYLCASSSPYPHRGYLPDTQYFGPGTRLTVL.

Written as DNA, the CDR3 is TGTGCCAGCAGCCAAGTATCGGAGGTGAACACTGAAGCTTTCTTT. Amino acid sequence: CASSQVSEVNTEAFF. This sequence joins TRBV4-2 and TRBJ1-1; D unresolved. This CDR3 comprises 15 residues. Trimming shortened V by 1 base and J by 0 bases, and 9 bases separated the two germline ends. Germline V gives CDR1 LGHNA, CDR2 YNFKEQ.

The chain recombines TRBV7-8 with TRBJ1-2; D is perhaps TRBD1 (5 bases). This CDR3 contains 14 residues. Germline assignment: CDR1 SGHVS and CDR2 FQNEAQ. V was trimmed by 2 bases and J by 3 bases, leaving 10 bases between them. CDR3 in DNA: TGTGCCAGCAGCTTAAGGCCAGGGTACTATGGCTACACCTTC. Its protein is CASSLRPGYYGYTF.

This chain joins TRBV9 and TRBJ2-7; D remains unclear. Trimming took off 0 bases at V and 2 bases at J, with 12 bases between the two ends. Germline V gene sequence: CDR1 SGDLS, CDR2 YYNGEE. There are 15 residues in the CDR3. The CDR3 nucleotides are TGTGCCAGCAGCGTAGAGGGCGGTAAAGCCTACGAGCAGTACTTC. Translated: CASSVEGGKAYEQYF.